This T cell receptor beta chain comes out of a study of tumor-infiltrating lymphocytes in primary liver carcinoma. To note about this clonotype: At one end the junction does not follow the germline gene, possibly because of a read error.

Unsorted bulk tissue (20-30 mg) underwent RNA and DNA co-extraction. A primer in the constant region served to generate TCR beta cDNA from roughly 550 ng of total RNA. Construction of TCR beta libraries relied on three successive nested multiplex PCR rounds employing slightly modified ARM-PCR. For 10 cycles apiece, the opening two PCR rounds ran with TRBV1-TRBV30 forward primers and a C-beta reverse primer. TCRdb independently ran MiXCR on the multiplex PCR reads; one entry per CDR3 protein. The sample records approximately 40,000 distinct CDR3 sequences, roughly 80% being singletons. Germline CDR1 is SGHDN and CDR2 is FVKESK. The CDR3 spans 13 residues.

This chain connects TRBV14 to TRBJ2-3; D remains unclear. The source is a man aged 35 to 55 with primary liver carcinoma and hepatitis B virus infection. Material for sequencing was liver tumor tissue from sampling region 4. Subset denoted: tumor region T4, right-lateral pole. CDR3 sequence reads: CASSRDGEDTQYF. CDR3 nucleotides: TGTGCCAGTAGCCGAGACGGCGAAGATACGCAGTATTTT.